This TCR beta chain is from a study of T cells in localized non-small cell lung cancer. Study results and limitations: The appearance of a median around 57 of the top 100 tumor clones was seen in adjacent lung. Longer overall survival associated with higher blood T cell density; shorter survival with higher adjacent-lung clonality.

CDR1 is SGHKS, CDR2 YYEKEE, per germline (reference sequence). This CDR3 comprises 16 residues. V lost 4 bases and J lost 6; bases outside the gene matches: 10. Some clones are missing from TCRdb's copy, which holds only in-frame ones; the method was immunoSEQ multiplex PCR. This table has about 79,000 clones, 88% appearing once. In the case of this clone: What it recognizes is unknown.

The chain combines TRBV5-5 with TRBJ1-2; 12 bases align to TRBD1. Sample: peripheral blood, taken before any cancer treatment. The clonotype was recovered from a woman aged 35 to 70 with stage I squamous cell lung carcinoma. The CDR3 DNA sequence: TGTGCCAGCAGCCTTGGGACAGGGGGCGGTATTGATGGCTACACCTTC. Translating it yields CASSLGTGGGIDGYTF.